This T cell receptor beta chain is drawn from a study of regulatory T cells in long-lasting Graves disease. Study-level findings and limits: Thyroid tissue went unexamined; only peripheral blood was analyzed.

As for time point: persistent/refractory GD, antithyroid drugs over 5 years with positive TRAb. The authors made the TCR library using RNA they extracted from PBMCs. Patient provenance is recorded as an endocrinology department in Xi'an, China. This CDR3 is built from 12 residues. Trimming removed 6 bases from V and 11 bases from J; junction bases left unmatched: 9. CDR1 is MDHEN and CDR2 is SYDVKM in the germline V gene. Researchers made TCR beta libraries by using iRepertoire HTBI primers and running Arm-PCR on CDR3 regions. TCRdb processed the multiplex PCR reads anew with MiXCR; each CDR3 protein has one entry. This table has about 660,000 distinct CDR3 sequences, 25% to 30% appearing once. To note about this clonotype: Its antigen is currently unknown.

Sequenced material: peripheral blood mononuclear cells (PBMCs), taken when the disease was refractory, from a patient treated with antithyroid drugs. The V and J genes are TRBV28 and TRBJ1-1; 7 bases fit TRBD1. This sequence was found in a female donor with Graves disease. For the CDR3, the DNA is TGTGCCAGCAGAAATGACAGGGTCGGGGCTTTCTTT. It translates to CASRNDRVGAFF.